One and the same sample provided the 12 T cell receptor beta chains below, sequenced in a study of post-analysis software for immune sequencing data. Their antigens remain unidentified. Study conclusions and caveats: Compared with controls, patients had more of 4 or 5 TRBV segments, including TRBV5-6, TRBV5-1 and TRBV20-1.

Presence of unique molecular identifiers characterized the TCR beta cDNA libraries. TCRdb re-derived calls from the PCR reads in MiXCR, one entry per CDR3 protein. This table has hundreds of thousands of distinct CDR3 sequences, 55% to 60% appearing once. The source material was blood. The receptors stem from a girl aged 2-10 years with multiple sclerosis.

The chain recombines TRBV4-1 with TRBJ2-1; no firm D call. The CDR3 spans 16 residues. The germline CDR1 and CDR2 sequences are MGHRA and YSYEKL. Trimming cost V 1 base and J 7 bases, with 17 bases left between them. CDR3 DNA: TGCGCCAGCAGCCAAGTCTCCAGAGTAATGTCAAATGAGCAGTTCTTC. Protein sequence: CASSQVSRVMSNEQFF.

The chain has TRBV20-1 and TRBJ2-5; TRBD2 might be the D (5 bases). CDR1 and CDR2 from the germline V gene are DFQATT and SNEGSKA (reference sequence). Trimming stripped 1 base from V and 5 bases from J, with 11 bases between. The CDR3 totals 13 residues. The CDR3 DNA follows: TGCAGTGCTAGAGTTGGCGGCGGGGAGACCCAGTACTTC. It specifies CSARVGGGETQYF.

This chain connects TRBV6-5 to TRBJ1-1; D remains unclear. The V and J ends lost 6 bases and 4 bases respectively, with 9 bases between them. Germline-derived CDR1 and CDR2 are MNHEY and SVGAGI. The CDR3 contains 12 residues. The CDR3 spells CASSHSGTEAFF. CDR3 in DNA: TGTGCCAGCAGCCACTCGGGCACTGAAGCTTTCTTT.

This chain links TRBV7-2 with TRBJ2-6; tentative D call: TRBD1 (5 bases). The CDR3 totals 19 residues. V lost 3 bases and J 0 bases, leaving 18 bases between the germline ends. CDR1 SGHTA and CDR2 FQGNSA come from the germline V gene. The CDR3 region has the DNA TGTGCCAGCAGCTTCCGACAGATTAATACCTACTCTGGGGCCAACGTCCTGACTTTC. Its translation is CASSFRQINTYSGANVLTF.

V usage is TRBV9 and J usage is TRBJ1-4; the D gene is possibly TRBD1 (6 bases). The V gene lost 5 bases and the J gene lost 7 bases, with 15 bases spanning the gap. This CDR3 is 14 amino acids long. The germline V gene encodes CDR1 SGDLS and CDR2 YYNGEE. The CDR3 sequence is CASSQTGFGEKLFF. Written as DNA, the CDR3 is TGTGCCAGCAGTCAAACAGGGTTTGGTGAAAAACTGTTTTTT.

CDR3 DNA: TGTGCCAGCAGCTCAGTAGTGGGCAGCCAAGAGACCCAGTACTTC. As protein: CASSSVVGSQETQYF. The chain recombines TRBV7-2 with TRBJ2-5; D is unclear. Per the germline V gene, CDR1 is SGHTA and CDR2 is FQGNSA. V was clipped by 4 bases and J by 1 base, with 13 bases between them. CDR3 length: 15 residues. The full variable domain, completed using reference TRBV7-2 and TRBJ2-5, is GAGVSQSPSNKVTEKGKDVELRCDPISGHTALYWYRQSLGQGLEFLIYFQGNSAPDKSGLPSDRFSAERTGGSVSTLTIQRTQQEDSAVYLCASSSVVGSQETQYFGPGTRLLVL.

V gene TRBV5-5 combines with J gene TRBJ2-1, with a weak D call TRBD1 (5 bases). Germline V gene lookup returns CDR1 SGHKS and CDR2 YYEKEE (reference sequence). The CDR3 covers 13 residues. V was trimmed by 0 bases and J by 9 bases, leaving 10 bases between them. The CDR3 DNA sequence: TGTGCCAGCAGCTTGGGGCAGGGAAGTGAGCAGTTCTTC. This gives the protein CASSLGQGSEQFF.

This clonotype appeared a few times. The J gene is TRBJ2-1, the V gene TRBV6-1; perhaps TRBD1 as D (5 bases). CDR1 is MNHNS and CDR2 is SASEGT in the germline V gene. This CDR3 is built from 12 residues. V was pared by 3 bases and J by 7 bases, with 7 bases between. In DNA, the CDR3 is TGTGCCAGCAGTGACAAGGGGAATGAGCAGTTCTTC. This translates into CASSDKGNEQFF.

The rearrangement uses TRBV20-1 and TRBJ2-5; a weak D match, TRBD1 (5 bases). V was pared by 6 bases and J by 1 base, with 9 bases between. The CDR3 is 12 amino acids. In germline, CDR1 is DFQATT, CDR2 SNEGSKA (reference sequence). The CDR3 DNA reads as TGCAGTGCCTGGACACCCCAAGAGACCCAGTACTTC. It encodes CSAWTPQETQYF.

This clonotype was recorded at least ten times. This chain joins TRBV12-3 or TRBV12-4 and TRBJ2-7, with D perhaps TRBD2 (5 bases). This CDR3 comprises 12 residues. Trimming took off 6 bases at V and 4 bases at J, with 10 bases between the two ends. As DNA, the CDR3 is TGTGCCAGCAGCCCAAGCGGATACGAGCAGTACTTC. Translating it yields CASSPSGYEQYF.

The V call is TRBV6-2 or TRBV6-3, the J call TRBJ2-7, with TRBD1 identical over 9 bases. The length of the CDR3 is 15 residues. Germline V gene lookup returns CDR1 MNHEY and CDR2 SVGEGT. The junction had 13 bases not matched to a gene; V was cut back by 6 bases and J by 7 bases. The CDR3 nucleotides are TGTGCCAGCAGCAAGACAGGGGGGGACTACAATGAGCAGTACTTC. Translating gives CASSKTGGDYNEQYF.

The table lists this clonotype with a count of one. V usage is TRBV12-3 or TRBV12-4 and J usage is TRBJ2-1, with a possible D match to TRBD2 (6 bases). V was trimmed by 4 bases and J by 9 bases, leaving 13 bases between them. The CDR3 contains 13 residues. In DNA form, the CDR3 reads TGTGCCAGCAGTTCGGGACTTACTAGTGAGCAGTTCTTC. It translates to CASSSGLTSEQFF.